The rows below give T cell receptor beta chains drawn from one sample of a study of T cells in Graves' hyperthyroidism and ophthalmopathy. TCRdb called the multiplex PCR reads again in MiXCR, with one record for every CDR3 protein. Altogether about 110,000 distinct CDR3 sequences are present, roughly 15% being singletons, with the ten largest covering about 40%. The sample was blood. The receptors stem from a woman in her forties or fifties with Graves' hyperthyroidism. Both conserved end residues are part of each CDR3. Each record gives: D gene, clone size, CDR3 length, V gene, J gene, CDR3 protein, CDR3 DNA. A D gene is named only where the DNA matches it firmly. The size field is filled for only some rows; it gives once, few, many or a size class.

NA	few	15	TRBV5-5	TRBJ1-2	CASSFGPEGYYGCTF	TGTGCCAGCAGCTTTGGGCCCGAAGGTTACTATGGCTGCACCTTC
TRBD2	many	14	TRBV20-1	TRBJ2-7	CSASGAGMGYEQYF	TGCAGTGCTTCGGGAGCGGGAATGGGGTACGAGCAGTACTTC
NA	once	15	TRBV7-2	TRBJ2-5	CASSLKRLGQETQYF	TGTGCCAGCAGCTTAAAACGGCTAGGACAAGAGACCCAGTACTTC
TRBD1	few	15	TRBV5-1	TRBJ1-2	CASSLAGQGTYGYTF	TGCGCCAGCAGCTTGGCCGGACAGGGGACCTATGGCTACACCTTC
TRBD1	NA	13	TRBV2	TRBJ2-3	CASRGQGSDTQYF	TGTGCCAGCAGGGGACAGGGGTCAGATACGCAGTATTTT
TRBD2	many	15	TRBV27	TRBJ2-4	CASIGPAGAKNIQYF	TGTGCCAGCATAGGACCAGCGGGGGCCAAAAACATTCAGTACTTC
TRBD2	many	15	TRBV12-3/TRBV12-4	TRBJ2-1	CASSLGSGRGYEQFF	TGTGCCAGCAGTTTAGGCAGCGGGAGAGGGTATGAGCAGTTCTTC
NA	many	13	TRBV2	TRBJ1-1	CASRRGVNTEAFF	TGTGCCAGCAGACGAGGGGTGAACACTGAAGCTTTCTTT
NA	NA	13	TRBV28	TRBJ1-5	CASTAVMVQPQHF	TGTGCCAGCACTGCCGTTATGGTCCAGCCCCAGCATTTT
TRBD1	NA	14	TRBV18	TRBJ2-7	CASSPDRASYEQYF	TGTGCCAGCTCACCGGACAGGGCCTCCTACGAGCAGTACTTC
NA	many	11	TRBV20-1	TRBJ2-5	CSAEPQETQYF	TGCAGTGCTGAACCCCAAGAGACCCAGTACTTC
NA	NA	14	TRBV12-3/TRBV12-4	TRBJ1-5	CASSSRRSNQPQHF	TGTGCCAGCAGCAGCCGACGGAGCAATCAGCCCCAGCATTTT
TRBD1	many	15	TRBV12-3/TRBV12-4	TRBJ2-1	CASSPGTGRYNEQFF	TGTGCCAGCAGTCCCGGGACAGGTCGGTACAATGAGCAGTTCTTC
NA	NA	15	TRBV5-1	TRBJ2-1	CASSSPWGTYNEQFF	TGTGCCAGCAGCTCGCCCTGGGGGACCTACAATGAGCAGTTCTTC
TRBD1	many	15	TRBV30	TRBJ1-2	CATRDSPNLNYGYTF	TGTGCTACCAGGGACAGCCCCAACCTTAACTATGGCTACACCTTC
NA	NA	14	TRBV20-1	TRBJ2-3	CSARSVGRTDTQYF	TGCAGTGCTAGGTCTGTGGGCCGCACAGATACGCAGTATTTT
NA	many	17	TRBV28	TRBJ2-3	CASSLPGTPTVTDTQYF	TGTGCCAGCAGTTTACCCGGGACCCCCACCGTCACAGATACGCAGTATTTT
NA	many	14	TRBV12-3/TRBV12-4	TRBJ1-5	CASSADRFNQPQHF	TGTGCCAGCAGCGCCGACAGGTTCAATCAGCCCCAGCATTTT
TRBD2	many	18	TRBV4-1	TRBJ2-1	CASSRGTSGRQPYNEQFF	TGCGCCAGCAGCCGCGGGACTAGCGGGAGGCAACCTTACAATGAGCAGTTCTTC
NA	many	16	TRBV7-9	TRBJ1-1	CASSLARGPVSTEAFF	TGTGCCAGCAGCTTAGCGCGGGGGCCGGTCAGCACTGAAGCTTTCTTT
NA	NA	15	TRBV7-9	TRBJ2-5	CASSHPPVGEETQYF	TGTGCCAGCAGCCACCCCCCGGTGGGGGAAGAGACCCAGTACTTC
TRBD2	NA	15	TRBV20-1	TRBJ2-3	CSARGTSGGYYTQYF	TGCAGTGCTAGAGGGACTAGCGGCGGGTACTATACGCAGTATTTT
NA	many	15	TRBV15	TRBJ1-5	CATSTGLKSNQPQHF	TGTGCCACCAGCACCGGTCTGAAGAGCAATCAGCCCCAGCATTTT
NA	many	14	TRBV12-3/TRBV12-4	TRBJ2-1	CASSFQSSYNEQFF	TGTGCCAGCAGCTTCCAGAGCTCCTACAATGAGCAGTTCTTC
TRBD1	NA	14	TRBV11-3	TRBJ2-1	CASSPWDRGHEQFF	TGTGCCAGCAGCCCATGGGACAGGGGGCATGAGCAGTTCTTC
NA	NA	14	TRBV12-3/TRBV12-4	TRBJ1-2	CASSLAGTAYGYTF	TGTGCCAGCAGTTTAGCAGGCACCGCCTATGGCTACACCTTC
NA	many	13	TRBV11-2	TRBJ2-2	CASSPDDTGELFF	TGTGCCAGCAGCCCCGACGACACCGGGGAGCTGTTTTTT
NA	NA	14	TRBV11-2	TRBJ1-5	CASSLPGRNQPQHF	TGTGCCAGCAGCTTACCGGGGCGCAATCAGCCCCAGCATTTT
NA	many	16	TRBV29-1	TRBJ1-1	CSAGAQGLLMNTEASF	TGCAGCGCTGGGGCTCAGGGGCTCCTTATGAACACTGAAGCTTCCTTT
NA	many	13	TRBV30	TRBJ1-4	CAFSAVTNEKLFF	TGTGCATTCTCAGCGGTGACTAATGAAAAACTGTTTTTT
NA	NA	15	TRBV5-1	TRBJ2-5	CASSLMSRPGETQYF	TGCGCCAGCAGCCTGATGAGCCGACCGGGGGAGACCCAGTACTTC
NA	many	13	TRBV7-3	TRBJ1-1	CASSFQGSTEAFF	TGTGCCAGCAGCTTTCAGGGTAGCACTGAAGCTTTCTTT
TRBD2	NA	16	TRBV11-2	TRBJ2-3	CASGPGGAGHTDTQYF	TGTGCCAGCGGGCCTGGGGGAGCGGGGCACACAGATACGCAGTATTTT
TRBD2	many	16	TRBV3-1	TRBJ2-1	CASSQAASGRGNEQFF	TGTGCCAGCAGCCAAGCGGCTAGCGGGAGGGGAAATGAGCAGTTCTTC
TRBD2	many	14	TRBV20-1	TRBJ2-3	CSAGLAGSTDTQYF	TGCAGTGCTGGCCTAGCGGGTAGCACAGATACGCAGTATTTT
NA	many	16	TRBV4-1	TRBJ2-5	CASSQEGTGPQETQYF	TGCGCCAGCAGCCAAGAAGGAACAGGGCCCCAAGAGACCCAGTACTTC
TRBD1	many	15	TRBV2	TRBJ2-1	CASTPGQRPYNEQFF	TGTGCCAGCACCCCGGGACAGAGACCTTACAATGAGCAGTTCTTC
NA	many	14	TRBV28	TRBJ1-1	CASSLRGGWTEAFF	TGTGCCAGCAGTTTACGAGGGGGGTGGACTGAAGCTTTCTTT
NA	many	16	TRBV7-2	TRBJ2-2	CASSSHGTRSTGELFF	TGTGCCAGCAGCTCCCACGGGACGCGGTCCACCGGGGAGCTGTTTTTT
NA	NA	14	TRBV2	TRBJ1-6	CASSSHAQDSPLHF	TGTGCCAGCTCAAGCCACGCACAAGATTCACCCCTCCACTTT
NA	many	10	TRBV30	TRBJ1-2	CAAILEGYTF	TGTGCCGCAATTCTGGAGGGCTACACCTTC
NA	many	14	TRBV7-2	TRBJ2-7	CASSLGSVAYEQYF	TGTGCCAGCAGCTTAGGGTCCGTCGCGTACGAGCAGTACTTC
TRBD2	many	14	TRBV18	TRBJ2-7	CASSLGLGMDEQYF	TGTGCCAGCTCACTGGGACTAGGGATGGACGAGCAGTACTTC
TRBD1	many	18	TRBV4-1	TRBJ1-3	CASSYQPPGQGVGNTIYF	TGCGCCAGCAGCTACCAGCCTCCGGGACAGGGGGTTGGAAACACCATATATTTT
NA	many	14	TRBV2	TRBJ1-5	CASETGGNNQPQHF	TGTGCCAGCGAAACGGGAGGGAATAATCAGCCCCAGCATTTT
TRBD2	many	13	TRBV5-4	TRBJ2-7	CASSLYLAGEQYF	TGTGCCAGCAGCTTGTATCTAGCGGGCGAGCAGTACTTC
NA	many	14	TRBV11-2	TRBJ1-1	CASSSLRGNTEAFF	TGTGCCAGCAGCTCTCTAAGGGGGAACACTGAAGCTTTCTTT
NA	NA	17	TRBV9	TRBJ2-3	CASSVFARSGSTDTQYF	TGTGCCAGCAGCGTATTTGCCCGGAGCGGGAGCACAGATACGCAGTATTTT
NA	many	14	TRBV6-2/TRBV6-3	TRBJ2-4	CASSLRAGKNIQYF	TGTGCCAGCAGTTTAAGGGCCGGAAAAAACATTCAGTACTTC
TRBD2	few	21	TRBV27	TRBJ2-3	CASSLRTWGLAGGVVADTQYF	TGTGCCAGCAGCCTCCGAACGTGGGGACTAGCGGGAGGAGTGGTCGCAGATACGCAGTATTTT
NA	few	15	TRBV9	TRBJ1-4	CASTPMAGVNEQLFF	TGTGCCAGCACCCCGATGGCTGGGGTTAATGAACAACTGTTTTTT
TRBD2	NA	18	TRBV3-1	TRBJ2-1	CASSQGGLAGGWGNEQFF	TGTGCCAGCAGCCAAGGGGGGCTAGCGGGAGGCTGGGGCAATGAGCAGTTCTTC
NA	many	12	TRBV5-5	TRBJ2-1	CASSATGSEQFF	TGTGCCAGCAGCGCCACAGGGAGTGAGCAGTTCTTC
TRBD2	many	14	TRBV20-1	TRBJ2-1	CSAFLSGSYNEQFF	TGCAGTGCTTTCCTTAGCGGGAGCTACAATGAGCAGTTCTTC
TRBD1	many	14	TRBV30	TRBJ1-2	CAWSFDRVLRGYTF	TGTGCCTGGAGTTTCGACAGGGTCCTTCGTGGCTACACCTTC
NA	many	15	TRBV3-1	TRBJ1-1	CASSQDSVGNTEAFF	TGTGCCAGCAGCCAAGACTCGGTAGGGAACACTGAAGCTTTCTTT
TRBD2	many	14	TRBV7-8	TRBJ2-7	CASSLVQRDSEQYF	TGTGCCAGCAGCCTTGTCCAGCGGGATTCCGAGCAGTACTTC
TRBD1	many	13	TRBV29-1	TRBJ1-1	CSVQGGRNTEAFF	TGCAGCGTACAGGGGGGAAGGAACACTGAAGCTTTCTTT